These 10 T cell receptor beta chains were sequenced from one sample in a study of T cell repertoires in cytomegalovirus infection. TCRdb itself ran the reads through MiXCR, one entry per CDR3 protein. The sample consists of 150,000 or so distinct CDR3 sequences, about a fifth of them appearing once. For these TCRs, the target antigens are not known. The sequences come from CD8+ T cells from cultured PBMCs, collected from culture after CMV antigen stimulation. The receptors were gathered from a human donor in good health (CMV status not recorded). Some clones in this sample may be carry-over from other donors' samples.

In its sample, this clonotype was seen a few times. V is TRBV29-1 and J is TRBJ1-1; D gene ambiguous. CDR3 length: 13 amino acids. Trimming stripped 2 bases from V and 3 bases from J, with 10 bases between. CDR1 SQVTM and CDR2 ANQGSEA come from the germline V gene. The chain's CDR3 is CSVEPPGDTEAFF. The CDR3 DNA reads as TGCAGCGTTGAACCGCCCGGCGACACTGAAGCTTTCTTT.

This clonotype was counted at least ten times. This sequence joins TRBV23-1 and TRBJ2-6, with D possibly TRBD2 on 6 matching bases. TRBV23-1 belongs to the ORF category, with a function that is uncertain. V was cut by 0 bases and J by 0 bases, with 6 bases left in between. The CDR3 has 16 amino acids. In nucleotides, the CDR3 is TGCGCCAGCAGTCAATCGGGGGGCTCTGGGGCCAACGTCCTGACTTTC. Its protein is CASSQSGGSGANVLTF.

This sequence joins TRBV6-2 or TRBV6-3 and TRBJ2-7, with D possibly TRBD2 on 6 matching bases. Germline lookup yields CDR1 MNHEY and CDR2 SVGEGT. Trimming shortened V by 5 bases and J by 5 bases, and 19 bases separated the two germline ends. This CDR3 contains 15 residues. In DNA form, the CDR3 reads TGTGCCAGCAGTACCCCCGGGACTCCTTACCACGAGCAGTACTTC. Translation: CASSTPGTPYHEQYF.

DNA for the CDR3: TGTGCCAGCAGCTTAGTAGGGGAGCAGTACTTC. It codes for CASSLVGEQYF. The V call is TRBV7-2, the J call TRBJ2-7, with D hard to call. V lost 1 base and J lost 7, with 5 bases in between. The CDR3 totals 11 residues. Germline assignment: CDR1 SGHTA and CDR2 FQGNSA.

There are many counts of this clonotype. V and J are TRBV2 and TRBJ1-1; 8 bases line up with TRBD1. The CDR3 covers 14 residues. The germline gives CDR1 SNHLY, CDR2 FYNNEI. Losses at the gene ends were 6 bases for V and 5 bases for J; bases not matched to a gene: 8. The CDR3 loop reads CASSDPGGPTEAFF. Written as DNA, the CDR3 is TGTGCCAGCAGCGACCCAGGGGGCCCGACTGAAGCTTTCTTT.

The V gene is TRBV4-2, the J gene TRBJ1-1, with 12 bases aligning to TRBD1. CDR1 and CDR2 from the germline V gene are LGHNA and YNFKEQ. The CDR3 has 16 residues. With 4 bases clipped from V and 7 bases from J, the junction kept 10 bases outside the gene matches. DNA of the CDR3: TGTGCCAGCAGCCTGGGGACAGGGGGCGTAGATGATGAAGCTTTCTTT. Its protein product is CASSLGTGGVDDEAFF.

This chain joins TRBV12-3 or TRBV12-4 and TRBJ2-1; the match to TRBD2 covers 8 bases. This CDR3 contains 15 residues. The ends lost 6 bases at V and 7 bases at J; junction bases unmatched: 11. The DNA of the CDR3 is TGTGCCAGCAGGCTCAGCGGGGGCTCCAGGAATGAGCAGTTCTTC. As protein: CASRLSGGSRNEQFF.

This clonotype was detected only a few times. V gene TRBV7-9 combines with J gene TRBJ2-5; no reliable D call. This CDR3 spans 15 amino acids. V lost 5 bases, J lost 4 bases, and 17 bases lay in between. Germline CDR1 reads SEHNR; CDR2 reads FQNEAQ (reference sequence). CDR3 in DNA: TGTGCCAGCAGCCCCCCCCGGGCCCTGGGAGAGACCCAGTACTTC. It codes for CASSPPRALGETQYF.

The chain uses TRBV12-3 or TRBV12-4 and TRBJ2-1, with D perhaps matching TRBD2 (5 bases). This CDR3 has 13 amino acids. V lost 5 bases and J lost 8, with 13 bases in between. The CDR3: CASSRTFSDEQFF. Written as DNA, the CDR3 is TGTGCCAGCAGTCGTACTTTTAGCGATGAGCAGTTCTTC.

This clonotype was found a few times. CDR3 nucleotides: TGTGCCAGTAGTACCCAACCTCCTCGGGGGGAAGAGCAGTTCTTC. Translated, it gives CASSTQPPRGEEQFF. The gene calls are TRBV19 and TRBJ2-1, with TRBD2 matching over 7 bases. Germline CDR1 reads LNHDA; CDR2 reads SQIVND (reference sequence). This CDR3 has 15 amino acids. The junction had 13 bases not matched to a gene; V was cut back by 4 bases and J by 10 bases.